Listed below are T cell receptor beta chains from one sample, sequenced in a study of blood T cell repertoires in COVID-19. The repertoire was sequenced with immunoSEQ multiplex PCR; TCRdb's copy has only in-frame clones and lacks some. The table has fewer than 350,000 clones, more than 75% seen once. Sequenced: peripheral blood. These receptors were obtained from a woman aged 25 to 45 who had recovered from COVID-19. CDR3s include the opening cysteine and the closing phenylalanine or tryptophan. Fields, in order: clone size, V gene, J gene, D gene, CDR3 DNA, CDR3 protein. A D gene is named only where the DNA matches it firmly. Some rows mark clone size as missing; the rest say once, few, many or name a class of expanded clone.

clone size: few; V gene: TRBV19; J gene: TRBJ1-5; D gene: NA; CDR3 DNA: TGTGCCAGTAGTCCGGGAGGCAATCAGCCCCAGCATTTT; CDR3 protein: CASSPGGNQPQHF
clone size: NA; V gene: TRBV5-4; J gene: TRBJ2-5; D gene: TRBD2; CDR3 DNA: TGTGCCAGCAGCTCCGGCTCGGGAGGGGAAGAGACCCAGTACTTC; CDR3 protein: CASSSGSGGEETQYF
clone size: NA; V gene: TRBV5-1; J gene: TRBJ1-5; D gene: NA; CDR3 DNA: TGCGCCAGCAGCTTTGACAGCGCCAATCAGCCCCAGCATTTT; CDR3 protein: CASSFDSANQPQHF
clone size: NA; V gene: TRBV6-6; J gene: TRBJ1-6; D gene: TRBD1; CDR3 DNA: TGTGCCAGCATCGACGGACAGGGAGGCAATTCACCCCTCCACTTT; CDR3 protein: CASIDGQGGNSPLHF
clone size: NA; V gene: TRBV7-9; J gene: TRBJ2-1; D gene: TRBD2; CDR3 DNA: TGTGCCAGCAGCTCCCTAGCGGGAGTGTCCTACAATGAGCAGTTCTTC; CDR3 protein: CASSSLAGVSYNEQFF
clone size: NA; V gene: TRBV6-5; J gene: TRBJ2-7; D gene: NA; CDR3 DNA: TGTGCCAGCAGAAAACAGGGTAGCTCCTACGAGCAGTACTTC; CDR3 protein: CASRKQGSSYEQYF
clone size: NA; V gene: TRBV5-1; J gene: TRBJ2-3; D gene: NA; CDR3 DNA: TGCGCCAGCAGCTTGGGAGGCTCCACAGATACGCAGTATTTT; CDR3 protein: CASSLGGSTDTQYF
clone size: NA; V gene: TRBV5-1; J gene: TRBJ2-7; D gene: TRBD2; CDR3 DNA: TGCGCCACTTCACTAGCGGGGGCCCGCGAGCAGTACTTC; CDR3 protein: CATSLAGAREQYF
clone size: once; V gene: TRBV27; J gene: TRBJ1-5; D gene: NA; CDR3 DNA: TGTGCCAGCAGTACCCGACAGTACAATCAGCCCCAGCATTTT; CDR3 protein: CASSTRQYNQPQHF
clone size: NA; V gene: TRBV18; J gene: TRBJ2-3; D gene: TRBD2; CDR3 DNA: TGTGCCAGTTTATCCGGGACTAGGACTCGCACAGATACGCAGTATTTT; CDR3 protein: CASLSGTRTRTDTQYF
clone size: NA; V gene: TRBV19; J gene: TRBJ2-7; D gene: NA; CDR3 DNA: TGTGCCAGTTCGGCGGGGCACTACGAGCAGTACTTC; CDR3 protein: CASSAGHYEQYF
clone size: few; V gene: TRBV6-5; J gene: TRBJ1-3; D gene: NA; CDR3 DNA: TGTGCCAGCAGTTACAAGGGGGTCGGAAACACCATATATTTT; CDR3 protein: CASSYKGVGNTIYF
clone size: NA; V gene: TRBV5-1; J gene: TRBJ1-2; D gene: NA; CDR3 DNA: TGCGCCAGCAGCTTGGTGCAGGGTAACTATGGCTACACCTTC; CDR3 protein: CASSLVQGNYGYTF
clone size: NA; V gene: TRBV28; J gene: TRBJ1-1; D gene: NA; CDR3 DNA: TGTGCCAGCAGATCCCTGGGGGGGGGCACTGAAGCTTTCTTT; CDR3 protein: CASRSLGGGTEAFF
clone size: NA; V gene: TRBV7-2; J gene: TRBJ2-7; D gene: TRBD1; CDR3 DNA: TGTGCCAGCAGCCAGGACAGGGCAAGAGGTGAGCAGTACTTC; CDR3 protein: CASSQDRARGEQYF
clone size: NA; V gene: TRBV6-1; J gene: TRBJ1-2; D gene: TRBD1; CDR3 DNA: TGTGCCAGCAGTGAAGTCGGGACAGACCCCTATGGCTACACCTTC; CDR3 protein: CASSEVGTDPYGYTF
clone size: NA; V gene: TRBV4-1; J gene: TRBJ2-7; D gene: TRBD1; CDR3 DNA: TGCGCCAGCAGCTCCCTACAGGGGAGAGAGCAGTACTTC; CDR3 protein: CASSSLQGREQYF
clone size: once; V gene: TRBV5-1; J gene: TRBJ2-2; D gene: TRBD2; CDR3 DNA: TGCGCCAGCAGCGAGACTAGCGGACCCACCGGGGAGCTGTTTTTT; CDR3 protein: CASSETSGPTGELFF
clone size: NA; V gene: TRBV11-2; J gene: TRBJ1-1; D gene: NA; CDR3 DNA: TGTGCCAGCAGCTTTTCAGAGAACACTGAAGCTTTCTTT; CDR3 protein: CASSFSENTEAFF
clone size: NA; V gene: TRBV3-1/TRBV3-2; J gene: TRBJ2-7; D gene: NA; CDR3 DNA: TGTGCCAGCAGCCAAGAACACAGACCCACCTACGAGCAGTACTTC; CDR3 protein: CASSQEHRPTYEQYF
clone size: NA; V gene: TRBV10-3; J gene: TRBJ1-3; D gene: NA; CDR3 DNA: TGTGCCATCAGACCTACAGGGTCCAACACCATATATTTT; CDR3 protein: CAIRPTGSNTIYF
clone size: NA; V gene: TRBV11-2; J gene: TRBJ2-3; D gene: NA; CDR3 DNA: TGTGCCAGCAGCTTCAGCCCGGGGTCCACAGATACGCAGTATTTT; CDR3 protein: CASSFSPGSTDTQYF
clone size: NA; V gene: TRBV9; J gene: TRBJ2-1; D gene: TRBD1; CDR3 DNA: TGTGCCAGCAGCGTAGAAGGGGGCGGCTACAATGAGCAGTTCTTC; CDR3 protein: CASSVEGGGYNEQFF
clone size: once; V gene: TRBV6-5; J gene: TRBJ1-1; D gene: NA; CDR3 DNA: TGTGCCAGCAGTTACTCCGGAGGAACAGTTAACACTGAAGCTTTCTTT; CDR3 protein: CASSYSGGTVNTEAFF
clone size: NA; V gene: TRBV5-1; J gene: TRBJ2-7; D gene: TRBD1; CDR3 DNA: TGCGCCAGCAGCTTAGGTATGGGGACAGGGGGCGCACCCGAGCAGTACTTC; CDR3 protein: CASSLGMGTGGAPEQYF
clone size: NA; V gene: TRBV3-1/TRBV3-2; J gene: TRBJ2-1; D gene: TRBD1; CDR3 DNA: TGTGCCAGCAGCCTACAGGGGGCAGGTGAGCAGTTCTTC; CDR3 protein: CASSLQGAGEQFF
clone size: NA; V gene: TRBV4-3; J gene: TRBJ2-3; D gene: TRBD2; CDR3 DNA: TGCGCCAGCAGCCAAGAGGTTAGCGGGAGGGCAGATACGCAGTATTTT; CDR3 protein: CASSQEVSGRADTQYF
clone size: NA; V gene: TRBV28; J gene: TRBJ1-5; D gene: NA; CDR3 DNA: TGTGCCAGCAACCCCAGGGTCGGGCAGCCCCAGCATTTT; CDR3 protein: CASNPRVGQPQHF
clone size: NA; V gene: TRBV4-3; J gene: TRBJ2-7; D gene: NA; CDR3 DNA: TGCGCCAGCAGCCAAGATTTTACGGCGCGGGAGCAGTACTTC; CDR3 protein: CASSQDFTAREQYF